Shown below are 19 T cell receptor beta chains from a single sample sequenced in a study of T cells in Graves' hyperthyroidism and ophthalmopathy. TCR beta CDR3 regions were amplified from RNA transcripts. TCR CDR3 regions were first amplified by RT-PCR with HTBI primers. TCRdb re-called the multiplex PCR reads with MiXCR, one entry per CDR3 protein. Of hundreds of thousands of distinct CDR3 sequences listed, roughly 15% were seen once; the top ten hold about 13%. The material sequenced was blood. The source is a man younger than 35 with Graves' ophthalmopathy.

As to this clonotype: One junction end disagrees with the germline gene, perhaps due to a read error. J is TRBJ2-7 and V is TRBV19, with 8 bases matching TRBD2. Germline V gene sequence: CDR1 LNHDA, CDR2 SQIVND (reference sequence). The CDR3 loop spans 15 amino acids. CDR3 sequence (DNA): TGTGCCAGTAGTATCACACTAGCGGACGCCTACGGGCAGTACTTC. Translating it yields CASSITLADAYGQYF. Full variable domain (missing parts from reference TRBV19 and TRBJ2-7): DGGITQSPKYLFRKEGQNVTLSCEQNLNHDAMYWYRQDPGQGLRLIYYSQIVNDFQKGDIAEGYSVSREKKESFPLTVTSAQKNPTAFYLCASSITLADAYGQYFGPGTRLTVT.

This clonotype was seen only a few times. V is TRBV6-6 and J is TRBJ2-5; 9 positions agree with TRBD1. The J segment lost 4 bases and the V segment lost 2 bases, leaving 5 bases of the junction unmatched. The CDR3 consists of 15 residues. Germline CDR1 MNHNY, CDR2 SVGAGI (reference sequence). The CDR3, as DNA: TGTGCCAGCAGTTACCCGGGACAGGGTGTAGAGACCCAGTACTTC. It codes for CASSYPGQGVETQYF.

This clonotype has a count of ten or more. CDR3 sequence (DNA): TGCAGCGTTGACGGGAATGCGGGAGAGAGGTACGAGCAGTACTTC. Translation: CSVDGNAGERYEQYF. The genes are TRBV29-1 and TRBJ2-7; 7 bases match TRBD2. Germline-derived CDR1 and CDR2 are SQVTM and ANQGSEA. V gave up 3 bases and J gave up 4 bases; unmatched junction bases: 12. The CDR3 totals 15 residues.

This clonotype has a count of ten or more. The V call is TRBV5-1, the J call TRBJ2-3; a weak D match, TRBD1 (6 bases). This CDR3 is built from 14 residues. V lost 4 bases and J 0 bases, leaving 9 bases between the germline ends. Germline values: CDR1 SGHRS, CDR2 YFSETQ. This CDR3 reads CASSRRGSTDTQYF. The CDR3 nucleotides are TGCGCCAGCAGCCGCAGGGGAAGCACAGATACGCAGTATTTT.

Remarks on this clonotype: A read error may produce the germline difference seen at one junction end. The chain employs TRBV30 and TRBJ2-3; 8 nucleotides align to TRBD1. CDR1 GTSNPN and CDR2 SVGIG come from the germline V gene (reference sequence). CDR3 length: 12 amino acids. The CDR3 region has the DNA TGTGCCTGGACAGGGGGCACAGATGCGCAGTATTTT. Translation gives CAWTGGTDAQYF. The whole variable domain, remainder taken from reference TRBV30 and TRBJ2-3, is SQTIHQWPATLVQPVGSPLSLECTVEGTSNPNLYWYRQAAGRGLQLLFYSVGIGQISSEVPQNLSASRPQDRQFILSSKKLLLSDSGFYLCAWTGGTDAQYFGPGTRLTVL.

This clonotype has at least ten counts. The V and J genes are TRBV4-1 and TRBJ1-2, with 8 bases lining up with TRBD1. Unmatched junction bases numbered 5, after V lost 5 bases and J lost 0 bases. CDR1 is MGHRA and CDR2 is YSYEKL in the germline V gene. CDR3 length: 15 amino acids. CDR3 sequence reads: CASSSRTGPNYGYTF. CDR3 DNA sequence: TGCGCCAGCAGCAGTCGGACAGGGCCTAACTATGGCTACACCTTC.

The chain uses TRBV10-3 and TRBJ1-4; the D is unclear. V lost 8 bases and J lost 5, with 6 bases in between. The germline CDR1 and CDR2 sequences are ENHRY and SYGVKD. The CDR3 length is 11 residues. CDR3 amino acids: CAILVNEKLFF. CDR3 nucleotide sequence: TGTGCCATCCTGGTCAATGAAAAACTGTTTTTT.

The chain couples TRBV28 to TRBJ2-2, with 7 bases that match TRBD1. Germline loops: CDR1 MDHEN, CDR2 SYDVKM. Losses at the gene ends were 6 bases for V and 4 bases for J; bases not matched to a gene: 8. The length of the CDR3 is 15 residues. This chain's CDR3 is CASSLSTGPTGELFF. The CDR3 DNA follows: TGTGCCAGCAGCCTATCGACAGGGCCCACCGGGGAGCTGTTTTTT.

This clonotype was detected many times. This chain joins TRBV6-5 and TRBJ1-5, with 12 nucleotides matching TRBD1. CDR1 MNHEY and CDR2 SVGAGI come from the germline V gene. V trimming: 2 bases; J trimming: 7 bases; junction bases outside the gene matches: 12. The CDR3 loop spans 18 amino acids. CDR3 sequence: CASSYISWGQGAWQPQHF. DNA of the CDR3: TGTGCCAGCAGTTACATCTCGTGGGGACAGGGGGCTTGGCAGCCCCAGCATTTT.

The chain links TRBV6-1 to TRBJ1-2, with D uncertain. The CDR3 spans 13 residues. Trimming cost V 6 bases and J 8 bases, with 16 bases left between them. The germline CDR1 and CDR2 sequences are MNHNS and SASEGT. The CDR3 DNA reads TGTGCCAGCAGCCAAGTACCGGGCCGCGGCTACACCTTC. Its translation: CASSQVPGRGYTF.

This clonotype was detected ten times or more. As DNA, the CDR3 is TGTGCCAGCAGCCCCCGAGGAACCTACGAGCAGTACTTC. This codes for CASSPRGTYEQYF. The rearrangement links TRBV13 to TRBJ2-7; D not certain. This CDR3 contains 13 residues. V lost 5 bases and J lost 2, with 10 bases in between. CDR1 is PRHDT, CDR2 FYEKMQ, per germline (reference sequence).

The sample holds a few counts of this clonotype. The chain employs TRBV5-1 and TRBJ2-1; TRBD2 agrees at 15 bases. The CDR3 totals 15 residues. V lost 4 bases and J lost 10; bases outside the gene matches: 6. The germline CDR1 and CDR2 sequences are SGHRS and YFSETQ. CDR3 loop: CASSTGTSGGWEQFF. In DNA, the CDR3 is TGCGCCAGCAGCACCGGGACTAGCGGGGGGTGGGAGCAGTTCTTC. The full variable domain, rest sourced from reference TRBV5-1 and TRBJ2-1, is KAGVTQTPRYLIKTRGQQVTLSCSPISGHRSVSWYQQTPGQGLQFLFEYFSETQRNKGNFPGRFSGRQFSNSRSEMNVSTLELGDSALYLCASSTGTSGGWEQFFGPGTRLTVL.

This clonotype was counted only a few times. The chain recombines TRBV11-2 with TRBJ2-1; TRBD2 agrees at 16 bases. V was clipped by 5 bases and J by 4 bases; unmatched bases: 5. Germline CDR1 SGHAT, CDR2 FQNNGV. The CDR3 is made up of 17 amino acids. CDR3 loop: CASSVQGLAGGYNEQFF. As DNA, the CDR3 is TGTGCCAGCAGCGTACAGGGACTAGCGGGGGGGTACAATGAGCAGTTCTTC.

This clonotype was counted a few times. V gene TRBV25-1 combines with J gene TRBJ2-2, with D perhaps matching TRBD2 (5 bases). CDR3 length equals 11 residues. Germline V gene data show CDR1 as MGHDK and CDR2 as SYGVNS. With 6 bases removed from V and 6 bases from J, the gap between germline ends came to 5 bases. CDR3 nucleotides: TGTGCCAGCAGCGGGGCCGGGGAGCTGTTTTTT. It encodes CASSGAGELFF.

The genes are TRBV19 and TRBJ2-7; 7 bases are a match to TRBD1. The CDR3 length is 16 residues. Germline CDR1 and CDR2: LNHDA and SQIVND (reference sequence). V was pared by 0 bases and J by 2 bases, with 7 bases of the junction left unmatched. CDR3 region: CASSIEVRDSTYEQYF. Here the CDR3 DNA reads TGTGCCAGTAGTATAGAGGTGAGGGACAGCACCTACGAGCAGTACTTC.

This clonotype came up many times. This chain links TRBV27 with TRBJ1-4; D unclear. CDR1 MNHEY and CDR2 SMNVEV come from the germline V gene (reference sequence). The CDR3 has 13 amino acids. V was pared by 2 bases and J by 5 bases, with 6 bases between. CDR3 sequence reads: CASSLRGNEKLFF. CDR3 sequence (DNA): TGTGCCAGCAGTTTACGGGGAAATGAAAAACTGTTTTTT.

This clonotype was picked up a small number of times. This chain uses TRBV20-1 with TRBJ1-1, with no clear D. Per the germline V gene, CDR1 is DFQATT and CDR2 is SNEGSKA (reference sequence). The V and J ends lost 1 base and 2 bases respectively, with 8 bases between them. This CDR3 contains 13 residues. CDR3 protein: CSARAFSNTEAFF. DNA of the CDR3: TGCAGTGCTAGAGCCTTTTCTAACACTGAAGCTTTCTTT.

A word on this clonotype: A single base separates this from a much larger clone, so it may be a read error. The chain carries TRBV28 and TRBJ2-7; possibly TRBD1 or TRBD2 for D (6 bases each). In germline, CDR1 is MDHEN, CDR2 SYDVKM. This CDR3 region has 14 residues. V lost 3 bases to trimming and J lost 9 bases, with 18 bases between them. The CDR3 is CASSLLGGSHAQYF. CDR3 in DNA: TGTGCCAGCAGTTTGTTGGGGGGCTCCCACGCGCAGTACTTC. Full variable domain (missing parts from reference TRBV28 and TRBJ2-7): DVKVTQSSRYLVKRTGEKVFLECVQDMDHENMFWYRQDPGLGLRLIYFSYDVKMKEKGDIPEGYSVSREKKERFSLILESASTNQTSMYLCASSLLGGSHAQYFGPGTRLTVT.

This clonotype was seen a few times. The rearrangement uses TRBV24-1 and TRBJ2-7, with TRBD2 as a possible D gene (5 bases). CDR3 size: 13 residues. V shed 5 bases and J shed 2 bases, with 9 bases lying between them. In germline, CDR1 is KGHDR, CDR2 SFDVKD. The CDR3 sequence is CATSGTSTYEQYF. CDR3 bases: TGTGCCACCAGTGGGACTTCAACCTACGAGCAGTACTTC.